This T cell receptor (beta chain) was profiled in a study of cytomegalovirus exposure and HLA in healthy donors. The study's findings and limits: Specific recognition of CMV antigens was confirmed in vitro for three chains (all CMV-associated). Per published reports, the classifier diagnosed cytomegalovirus status with high specificity and sensitivity. Altogether, 150 to 200 TCR beta chains were recorded as cytomegalovirus-associated.

As concerns this clone: Antigen: not known.

The CDR3 covers 17 residues. From germline, CDR1 is SGHDT and CDR2 YYEEEE. Unmatched junction bases numbered 13, after V lost 4 bases and J lost 1 base. The donors (healthy individuals) were bone marrow donors. In the PCR, 60 Vbeta and 13 Jbeta primers were used. Sequencing used immunoSEQ multiplex PCR; TCRdb keeps in-frame clones, though not all of them. Of 200,000 to 250,000 clones detected, approximately 82% appear once; the ten largest clones hold 3% to 4.5%. Sequenced input: PBMCs. This sequence joins TRBV5-6 and TRBJ1-1; TRBD1 matches 7 bases. The clonotype originates from a male donor in good health and CMV-seronegative. CDR3 sequence reads: CASSTTQGSIGNTEAFF. DNA of the CDR3: TGTGCCAGCAGCACAACACAGGGGTCAATCGGGAACACTGAAGCTTTCTTT.